What follows are 7 T cell receptor beta chains derived from one specimen sequenced in a study of graft-versus-host responses after intestinal transplantation. The assay was immunoSEQ multiplex PCR, and TCRdb's table has in-frame clones only and misses some. The table has about 40,000 clones, over 90% seen once; the top ten hold less than 4.5%. Specimen: PBMCs, collected 734 days after intestinal transplantation. These receptors were collected from a human patient who received an intestinal transplant, so some T cells may come from the graft donor.

The chain links TRBV2 to TRBJ2-1, with no clear D. Trimming took 8 bases from V and 7 from J, leaving 9 bases between them. Germline loops: CDR1 SNHLY, CDR2 FYNNEI. The CDR3 runs to 11 residues. The DNA of the CDR3 is TGTGCCAGCGAGGTGGGGAATGAGCAGTTCTTC. Translating it yields CASEVGNEQFF.

Details on this clone: Additional DNA sequences in this sample encode the identical CDR3. The chain combines TRBV9 with TRBJ2-7; no clear D gene. The CDR3 runs to 13 residues. Germline V lookup: CDR1 SGDLS, CDR2 YYNGEE. The V and J ends lost 0 bases and 0 bases respectively, with 4 bases between them. The CDR3 DNA reads TGTGCCAGCAGCGTAGGGTCCTCCTACGAGCAGTACTTC. The encoded protein is CASSVGSSYEQYF.

Points on this clone: The germline gene is not matched at one end of the junction; a read error may be the cause. The chain employs TRBV7-2 and TRBJ2-7; 10 nucleotides line up with TRBD2. Germline V gives CDR1 SGHTA, CDR2 FQGNSA. The length of the CDR3 is 14 residues. As DNA, the CDR3 is TGTGCCAGCAGCGTAGCGGGAGGCCCCTACGAGCAGTACTTC. Its translation is CASSVAGGPYEQYF.

The rearrangement uses TRBV19 and TRBJ2-7; D possibly corresponds to TRBD2 (7 bases). Germline CDR1 reads LNHDA; CDR2 reads SQIVND (reference sequence). The CDR3 is 17 residues long. V was pared by 1 base and J by 3 bases, with 19 bases between. The CDR3 DNA is TGTGCCAGTAGTATAGTGGGGGAGGGACATAGAGACTACGAGCAGTACTTC. Protein: CASSIVGEGHRDYEQYF.

CDR3 nucleotide sequence: TGTGCCAGCAGCTTAGCGCCTGTCTCTGGGGCCAACGTCCTGACTTTC. It is translated as CASSLAPVSGANVLTF. The chain employs TRBV7-2 and TRBJ2-6; D not resolved. The V gene's germline CDR1 is SGHTA and CDR2 FQGNSA. There are 16 residues in the CDR3. The V and J ends lost 0 bases and 0 bases respectively, with 6 bases between them.

This clone was detected only once. This chain connects TRBV6-4 to TRBJ2-7; 8 nucleotides align to TRBD1. This CDR3 has 15 residues. Per the germline V gene, CDR1 is MRHNA and CDR2 is SNTAGT. The junction had 9 bases not matched to a gene; V was cut back by 4 bases and J by 4 bases. The DNA for the CDR3 is TGTGCCAGCAGTGCACAGGGACAGGCCCGGTACGAGCAGTACTTC. It codes for CASSAQGQARYEQYF.

This chain joins TRBV5-1 and TRBJ2-7; possible D gene TRBD1, 5 bases. Trimming cost V 2 bases and J 4 bases, with 13 bases left between them. Germline V gene data show CDR1 as SGHRS and CDR2 as YFSETQ. This CDR3 contains 14 residues. The CDR3 region is CASSFSTDTYEQYF. In DNA, the CDR3 is TGCGCCAGCAGCTTCAGTACGGACACTTACGAGCAGTACTTC.